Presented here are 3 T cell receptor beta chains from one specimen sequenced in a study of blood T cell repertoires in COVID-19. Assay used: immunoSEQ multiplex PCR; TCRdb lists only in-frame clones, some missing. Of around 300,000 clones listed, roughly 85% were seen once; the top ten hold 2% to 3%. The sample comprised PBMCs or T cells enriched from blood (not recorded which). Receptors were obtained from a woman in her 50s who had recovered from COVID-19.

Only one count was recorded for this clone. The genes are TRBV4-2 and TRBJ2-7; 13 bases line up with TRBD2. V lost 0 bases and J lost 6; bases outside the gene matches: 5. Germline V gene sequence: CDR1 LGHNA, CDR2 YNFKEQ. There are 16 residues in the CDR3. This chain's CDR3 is CASSQDGLAGEGEQYF. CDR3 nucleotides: TGTGCCAGCAGCCAAGATGGACTAGCGGGAGAAGGCGAGCAGTACTTC.

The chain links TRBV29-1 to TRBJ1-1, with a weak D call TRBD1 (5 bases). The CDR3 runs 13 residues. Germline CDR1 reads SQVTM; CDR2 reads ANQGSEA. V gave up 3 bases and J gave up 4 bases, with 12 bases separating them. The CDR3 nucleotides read TGCAGCGTTGATAAGGGGATCGGCACTGAAGCTTTCTTT. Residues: CSVDKGIGTEAFF.

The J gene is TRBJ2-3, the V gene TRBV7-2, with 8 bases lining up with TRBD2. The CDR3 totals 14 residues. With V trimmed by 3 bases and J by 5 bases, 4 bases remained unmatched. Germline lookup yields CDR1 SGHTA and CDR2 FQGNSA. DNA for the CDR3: TGTGCCAGCAGCTTGAATAGCGGGGAAGATACGCAGTATTTT. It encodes CASSLNSGEDTQYF. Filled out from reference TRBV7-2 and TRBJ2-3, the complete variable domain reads GAGVSQSPSNKVTEKGKDVELRCDPISGHTALYWYRQSLGQGLEFLIYFQGNSAPDKSGLPSDRFSAERTGGSVSTLTIQRTQQEDSAVYLCASSLNSGEDTQYFGPGTRLTVL.